Sequencing of this T cell receptor beta chain was carried out in a study of CD8+CD57+ T cells in acquired aplastic anemia. The length of the CDR3 is 12 residues. Trimming left V 3 bases short and J 7 bases short, with 9 bases between. Germline-derived CDR1 and CDR2 are SNHLY and FYNNEI. A few counts support this clonotype. The template used for profiling TCR beta VDJ and CDR3 was genomic DNA. Using its own MiXCR run on the reads, TCRdb lists one record per CDR3 protein. The sample carries 250,000 to 300,000 distinct CDR3 sequences, approximately 56% recorded once. This TCR was recovered from a human donor with severe aplastic anemia or a healthy control (not recorded which). The V gene is TRBV2, the J gene TRBJ2-5; possibly TRBD1 or TRBD2 for D (5 bases each). Source material: sorted CD4+, CD8+, or CD8+CD57+ T cells (not recorded which) from PBMCs. CDR3 bases: TGTGCCAGCAGTGATATGAGGGGGACCCAGTACTTC. Its translation: CASSDMRGTQYF.